These 14 T cell receptor beta chains came from one sample sequenced in a study of post-analysis software for immune sequencing data. Study-level points and caveats: When patients were compared with controls, about 5 TRBV segments were more frequent, TRBV5-6, TRBV5-1 and TRBV20-1 among them.

Built from TCR beta cDNA, the libraries had unique molecular identifiers in them. TCRdb re-derived calls from the PCR reads in MiXCR, one entry per CDR3 protein. The sample carries 650,000 to 900,000 distinct CDR3 sequences, more than 45% recorded once. These receptors' antigens are unknown. Sequencing used blood. These receptors originate from a girl aged 5 to 17 with multiple sclerosis.

With regard to this clonotype: With a much larger clone just one base away, this may be a read error. The DNA for the CDR3 is TGCAGTGCTAGTGGGTGGAGGGCAACTAATGAAAAACTGTTTTTT. It translates to CSASGWRATNEKLFF. The V gene is TRBV20-1, the J gene TRBJ1-4; D unclear. Trimming took off 3 bases at V and 0 bases at J, with 11 bases between the two ends. CDR1 and CDR2 from the germline V gene are DFQATT and SNEGSKA (reference sequence). CDR3 size: 15 residues.

Only a few counts were recorded for this clonotype. The J gene is TRBJ2-7, the V gene TRBV4-2; 9 positions match TRBD2. Looked up from germline, CDR1 is LGHNA and CDR2 is YNFKEQ. The CDR3 sequence is 14 residues long. Losses at the gene ends were 1 base for V and 2 bases for J; bases not matched to a gene: 0. The CDR3 here is CASSQVAGAYEQYF. In nucleotides, the CDR3 is TGTGCCAGCAGCCAAGTAGCGGGAGCCTACGAGCAGTACTTC.

The chain carries TRBV5-1 and TRBJ2-3, with 7 bases identical to TRBD2. The germline V gene has CDR1 SGHRS and CDR2 YFSETQ. The CDR3 runs 16 residues. J gave up 0 bases and V 4 bases, and 8 bases lay outside the gene matches. CDR3 DNA: TGCGCCAGCAGCGTTACTAGCGCCTCTAGCACAGATACGCAGTATTTT. It translates to CASSVTSASSTDTQYF. Drawing the rest from reference TRBV5-1 and TRBJ2-3, the complete variable domain is KAGVTQTPRYLIKTRGQQVTLSCSPISGHRSVSWYQQTPGQGLQFLFEYFSETQRNKGNFPGRFSGRQFSNSRSEMNVSTLELGDSALYLCASSVTSASSTDTQYFGPGTRLTVL.

This clonotype was detected a few times. The chain combines TRBV18 with TRBJ1-4; D gene uncertain. CDR3 length: 13 residues. V lost 3 bases, J lost 8 bases, and 10 bases lay in between. Germline V CDR1 and CDR2: KGHSH, LQKENI. In DNA, the CDR3 is TGTGCCAGCTCACCGGGCCCCGGAGAAAAACTGTTTTTT. This translates into CASSPGPGEKLFF.

This clonotype showed up just a few times. V is TRBV6-6 and J is TRBJ2-6; D possibly corresponds to TRBD1 (5 bases). Trimming pared 5 bases from V and 4 bases from J, leaving 9 bases between. The germline CDR1 and CDR2 sequences are MNHNY and SVGAGI (reference sequence). The length of the CDR3 is 14 residues. The CDR3: CASSRTSGANVLTF. Here the CDR3 DNA reads TGTGCCAGCAGTCGGACATCAGGGGCCAACGTCCTGACTTTC.

V is TRBV2 and J is TRBJ2-7; 10 bases are shared with TRBD2. The CDR3 is 17 amino acids. Germline V gene lookup returns CDR1 SNHLY and CDR2 FYNNEI. With V trimmed by 0 bases and J by 4 bases, 9 bases remained unmatched. CDR3 sequence reads: CASSEARASGSKYEQYF. The CDR3 region has the DNA TGTGCCAGCAGTGAAGCCCGGGCTAGCGGGAGTAAGTACGAGCAGTACTTC.

This clonotype was seen a handful of times. V usage is TRBV7-8 and J usage is TRBJ1-2; TRBD1 might be the D (5 bases). Trimming removed 8 bases at V and 6 bases at J, with 19 bases between. This CDR3 region has 14 residues. Germline loops: CDR1 SGHVS, CDR2 FQNEAQ. The CDR3 spells CASRPRGTAHGYTF. CDR3 coding DNA: TGTGCCAGCCGCCCGCGGGGGACCGCACATGGCTACACCTTC.

The gene calls are TRBV5-6 and TRBJ2-7; D remains ambiguous. V was cut by 4 bases and J by 6 bases, with 11 bases left in between. Germline V gene data show CDR1 as SGHDT and CDR2 as YYEEEE. The CDR3 totals 12 residues. The CDR3 spells CASSPVSGEQYF. The CDR3, as DNA: TGTGCCAGCAGCCCCGTTTCTGGCGAGCAGTACTTC.

The chain is built from TRBV7-2 and TRBJ2-3; D may be TRBD2 (5 bases). V shed 2 bases and J shed 2 bases, with 14 bases lying between them. This CDR3 region has 16 residues. The germline gives CDR1 SGHTA, CDR2 FQGNSA. CDR3 in DNA: TGTGCCAGCAGCTTAAGTGGGAGCGGCTACACAGATACGCAGTATTTT. This gives the protein CASSLSGSGYTDTQYF.

This clonotype was seen more than once but under ten times. V usage is TRBV27 and J usage is TRBJ2-1, with D possibly matching TRBD1 (5 bases). Germline V gives CDR1 MNHEY, CDR2 SMNVEV (reference sequence). Trimming left V 7 bases short and J 4 bases short, with 17 bases between. The CDR3 consists of 15 residues. CDR3 residues: CASKRIGALYNEQFF. DNA for the CDR3: TGTGCCAGCAAGAGAATTGGGGCGTTATACAATGAGCAGTTCTTC.

The sample holds a few counts of this clonotype. The genes are TRBV11-2 and TRBJ2-1; 7 bases are shared with TRBD2. CDR3 length: 14 amino acids. The germline gives CDR1 SGHAT, CDR2 FQNNGV. V was clipped by 4 bases and J by 3 bases; unmatched bases: 3. This chain's CDR3 is CASSSGLYYNEQFF. The DNA for the CDR3 is TGTGCCAGCAGCTCGGGACTATACTACAATGAGCAGTTCTTC. Together with reference TRBV11-2 and TRBJ2-1, the CDR3 gives the full variable domain: EAGVAQSPRYKIIEKRQSVAFWCNPISGHATLYWYQQILGQGPKLLIQFQNNGVVDDSQLPKDRFSAERLKGVDSTLKIQPAKLEDSAVYLCASSSGLYYNEQFFGPGTRLTVL.

The V and J genes are TRBV28 and TRBJ2-5, with TRBD2 matching over 15 bases. The J call is doubtful: the DNA matches TRBJ2-7 better. The CDR3 length is 18 residues. CDR1 is MDHEN, CDR2 SYDVKM, per germline. The CDR3 loop is CASSLPGLAGGSSYEQYF. The CDR3 coding sequence is TGTGCCAGCTCGCTTCCGGGACTAGCGGGAGGTAGCTCCTACGAGCAGTACTTC.

V gene TRBV20-1 combines with J gene TRBJ2-7; tentatively, D is TRBD1 (5 bases). V was trimmed by 2 bases and J by 2 bases, leaving 13 bases between them. The CDR3 has 14 amino acids. Germline assignment: CDR1 DFQATT and CDR2 SNEGSKA (reference sequence). The DNA for the CDR3 is TGCAGTGCTAGAAACCCACAGGAACCCTACGAGCAGTACTTC. Translated: CSARNPQEPYEQYF.

This clonotype occurred a few times. The chain couples TRBV7-2 to TRBJ2-7; no reliable D call. This CDR3 region has 13 residues. From germline, CDR1 is SGHTA and CDR2 FQGNSA. Trimming removed 5 bases at V and 2 bases at J, with 10 bases between. CDR3 nucleotide sequence: TGTGCCAGCAGCACATTCTCCCCCTACGAGCAGTACTTC. As protein: CASSTFSPYEQYF.